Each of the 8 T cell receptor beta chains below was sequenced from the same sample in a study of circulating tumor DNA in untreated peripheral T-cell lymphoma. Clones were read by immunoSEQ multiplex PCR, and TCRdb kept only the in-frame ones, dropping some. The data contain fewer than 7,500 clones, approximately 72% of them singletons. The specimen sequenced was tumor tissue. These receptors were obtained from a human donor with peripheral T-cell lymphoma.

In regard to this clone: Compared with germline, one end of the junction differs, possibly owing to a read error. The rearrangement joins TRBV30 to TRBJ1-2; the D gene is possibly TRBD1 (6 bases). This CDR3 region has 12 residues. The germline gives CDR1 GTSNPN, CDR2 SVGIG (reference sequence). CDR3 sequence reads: CAWRINQGRSFF. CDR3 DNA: TGTGCCTGGCGCATTAACCAGGGGAGGTCCTTCTTC.

The CDR3 region has the DNA TGTGCCTGGGCCATACAGAAGAACACTGAAGCTTTCTTT. This codes for CAWAIQKNTEAFF. The chain combines TRBV30 with TRBJ1-1; no definite D call. CDR3 length equals 13 residues. Between the trimmed V and J ends, which lost 5 bases and 1 base, there was a span of 11 bases. Germline V gene sequence: CDR1 GTSNPN, CDR2 SVGIG (reference sequence).

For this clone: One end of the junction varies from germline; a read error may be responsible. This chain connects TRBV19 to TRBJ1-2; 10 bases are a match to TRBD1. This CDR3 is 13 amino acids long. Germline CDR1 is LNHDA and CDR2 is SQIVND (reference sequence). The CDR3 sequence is CASSKGQGYGYTF. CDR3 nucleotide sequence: TGTGCTAGTAGTAAGGGACAGGGGTATGGCTACACCTTC.

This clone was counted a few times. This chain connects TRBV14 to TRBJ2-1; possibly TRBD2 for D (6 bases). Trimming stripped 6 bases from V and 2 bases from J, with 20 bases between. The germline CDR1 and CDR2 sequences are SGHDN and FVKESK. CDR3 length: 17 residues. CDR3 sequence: CASSYSGGRGTYNEQFF. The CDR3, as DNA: TGTGCCAGCAGTTATTCAGGAGGGCGGGGAACCTACAATGAGCAGTTCTTC.

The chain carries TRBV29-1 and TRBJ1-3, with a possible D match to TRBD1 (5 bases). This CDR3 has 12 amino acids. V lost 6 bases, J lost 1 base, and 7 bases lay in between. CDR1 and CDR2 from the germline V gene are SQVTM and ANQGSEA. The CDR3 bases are TGCAGCGTACAGGATTCTGGAAACACCATATATTTT. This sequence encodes CSVQDSGNTIYF.

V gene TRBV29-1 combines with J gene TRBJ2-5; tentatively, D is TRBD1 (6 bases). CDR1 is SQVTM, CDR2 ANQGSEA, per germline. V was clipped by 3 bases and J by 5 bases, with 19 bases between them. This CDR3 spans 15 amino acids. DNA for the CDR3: TGCAGCGTTGACGCGGCAGGGGCTAACATGGAGACCCAGTACTTC. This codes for CSVDAAGANMETQYF.

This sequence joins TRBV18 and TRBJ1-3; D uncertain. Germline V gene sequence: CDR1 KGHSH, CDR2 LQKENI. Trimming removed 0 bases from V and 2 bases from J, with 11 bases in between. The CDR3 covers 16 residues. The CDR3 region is CASSPPGSITGNTIYF. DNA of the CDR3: TGTGCCAGCTCACCACCTGGGTCCATAACTGGAAACACCATATATTTT.

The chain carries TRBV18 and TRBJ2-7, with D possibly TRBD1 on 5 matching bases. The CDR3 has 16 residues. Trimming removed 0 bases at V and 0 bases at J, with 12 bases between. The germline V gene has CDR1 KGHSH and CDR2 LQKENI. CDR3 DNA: TGTGCCAGCTCACCACCGAAGGGCCAGGGCTCCTACGAGCAGTACTTC. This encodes CASSPPKGQGSYEQYF.